This T cell receptor beta chain was obtained from a study of shared T cell receptors in the human thymus. Sequenced by immunoSEQ multiplex PCR; TCRdb stores in-frame clones only, minus some. The sample contains hundreds of thousands of clones, more than 70% of which appear only once. This CDR3 has 18 residues. In germline, CDR1 is ENHRY, CDR2 SYGVKD. V lost 0 bases, J lost 5 bases, and 10 bases stayed unmatched. The same data also contributed to another study, on human thymus T cells. That paper adds: Samples came from healthy Finnish infants during open corrective cardiac surgery. From resections taken during corrective heart surgery, the thymus tissue was obtained.

The chain employs TRBV10-3 and TRBJ1-6; TRBD1 matches 7 bases. This sequence originates from a boy under three years old with a congenital heart defect. Sequences were obtained from thymocytes. The CDR3 nucleotides read TGTGCCATCAGTGAGTCGTCCGACAGGGTGATCAATAATTCACCCCTCCACTTT. Protein sequence: CAISESSDRVINNSPLHF.